What follows are 6 T cell receptor beta chains derived from one specimen sequenced in a study of tumor and adjacent non-tumor tissue in lung cancer. A modified ARM-PCR protocol with three rounds of nested PCR amplified TCRbeta. TCRdb redid the calling of the multiplex PCR reads with MiXCR, one entry per CDR3 protein. The sample has tens of thousands of distinct CDR3 sequences; around 60% are singletons. This sample's RNA came from whole unsorted tissue. Sequencing input: lung tumor tissue. The receptors derive from a man aged 45-65 years with non-small cell lung cancer.

Worth noting for this clonotype: Relative to the germline gene, one junction end is altered; a read error may explain this. The chain has TRBV4-1 and TRBJ2-6; possibly TRBD1 for D (5 bases). The germline CDR1 and CDR2 sequences are MGHRA and YSYEKL. This CDR3 is 18 amino acids long. The CDR3 DNA sequence: TGCGCCAGCAGCCAAGATCCGATAGGGGCCTCTGGGGCCAATGTCCTGACTTTC. Encoded protein: CASSQDPIGASGANVLTF.

The sample holds many counts of this clonotype. The chain has TRBV4-1 and TRBJ2-1; D unresolved. CDR1 is MGHRA, CDR2 YSYEKL, per germline. Trimming took off 2 bases at V and 0 bases at J, with 8 bases between the two ends. This CDR3 is built from 15 residues. The CDR3: CASSQLSLSYNEQFF. The DNA of the CDR3 is TGCGCCAGCAGCCAACTGTCACTCTCCTACAATGAGCAGTTCTTC.

On this clonotype: This is likely a read error, given that the CDR3 carries no conserved phenylalanine or tryptophan at its end. The rearrangement uses TRBV11-2 and TRBJ2-5; no firm D call. The CDR3 extends over 11 amino acids. CDR1 and CDR2 from the germline V gene are SGHAT and FQNNGV. The CDR3 DNA reads TGTGCCAGCAGCTCTCAAGAGACACAGTACCTC. As protein: CASSSQETQYL.

Regarding this clonotype: At one boundary the junction diverges from the germline segment, which might be a read error. V gene TRBV10-2 combines with J gene TRBJ1-2, with D maybe TRBD1 (5 bases). Germline values: CDR1 WSHSY, CDR2 SAAADI. This CDR3 is built from 13 residues. CDR3 in amino acids: CATSDGGSNGYTF. The CDR3 DNA follows: TGCGCCACCAGTGATGGGGGAAGTAACGGTTACACCTTC.

This clonotype was seen a few times. The V and J genes are TRBV11-2 and TRBJ2-6; either TRBD1 or TRBD2 may supply D (7 bases each). With 5 bases removed from V and 2 bases from J, the gap between germline ends came to 13 bases. Germline V lookup: CDR1 SGHAT, CDR2 FQNNGV. The CDR3 has 16 amino acids. The CDR3 region is CASSAGGGPGANVLTF. DNA of the CDR3: TGTGCCAGCAGCGCAGGGGGGGGCCCTGGGGCCAACGTCCTGACTTTC.

This clonotype was seen ten or more times. The V and J genes are TRBV6-6 and TRBJ2-2, with D possibly matching TRBD1 (5 bases). With 5 bases removed from V and 6 bases from J, the gap between germline ends came to 10 bases. Germline CDR1 is MNHNY and CDR2 is SVGAGI (reference sequence). The CDR3 extends over 13 amino acids. For the CDR3, the DNA is TGTGCCAGCAGTGCTGACAGTGCCGGGGAGCTGTTTTTT. Protein sequence: CASSADSAGELFF.